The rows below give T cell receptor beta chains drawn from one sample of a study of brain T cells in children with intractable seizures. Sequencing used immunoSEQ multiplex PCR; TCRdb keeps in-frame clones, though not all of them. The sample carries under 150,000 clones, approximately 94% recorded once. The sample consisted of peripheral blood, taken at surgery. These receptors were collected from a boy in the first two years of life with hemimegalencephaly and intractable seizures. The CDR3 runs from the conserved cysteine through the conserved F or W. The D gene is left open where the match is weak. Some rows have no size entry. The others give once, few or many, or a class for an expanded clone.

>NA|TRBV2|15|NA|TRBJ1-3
CASSDWGQYGNTIYF
TGTGCCAGCAGTGATTGGGGGCAATATGGAAACACCATATATTTT
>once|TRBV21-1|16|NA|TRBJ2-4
CASSKLNGTYKNIQYF
TGTGCCAGCAGCAAATTAAACGGAACCTACAAAAACATTCAGTACTTC
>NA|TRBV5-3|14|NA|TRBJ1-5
CARSHRDSNQPQHF
TGTGCCAGAAGCCACCGGGACAGCAATCAGCCCCAGCATTTT
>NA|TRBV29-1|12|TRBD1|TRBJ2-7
CSVRTGFYEQYF
TGCAGCGTCAGGACAGGATTCTACGAGCAGTACTTC
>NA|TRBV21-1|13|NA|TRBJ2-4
CARSRPGKNIQYF
TGTGCCAGGTCCCGGCCGGGCAAAAACATTCAGTACTTC
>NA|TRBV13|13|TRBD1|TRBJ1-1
CATGQGLNTEAFF
TGTGCCACCGGACAGGGATTGAACACTGAAGCTTTCTTT
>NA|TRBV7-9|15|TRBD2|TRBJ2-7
CASSLVVGGLYEQYF
TGTGCCAGCAGCTTAGTGGTGGGAGGGCTTTACGAGCAGTACTTC
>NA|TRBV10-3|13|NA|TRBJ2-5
CGTRTEGQETQYF
TGTGGCACCCGCACGGAGGGACAAGAGACCCAGTACTTC
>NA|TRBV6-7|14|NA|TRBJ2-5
CASTPVEYQETQYF
TGTGCCAGCACCCCCGTCGAGTACCAAGAGACCCAGTACTTC
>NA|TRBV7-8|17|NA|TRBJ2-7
CAGSLGSGRESSYEQYF
TGTGCCGGCAGCTTAGGCTCGGGCAGGGAAAGCTCCTACGAGCAGTACTTC
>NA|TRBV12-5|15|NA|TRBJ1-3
CASGPGPDSGNTIYF
TGTGCTAGTGGCCCTGGACCGGACTCTGGAAACACCATATATTTT
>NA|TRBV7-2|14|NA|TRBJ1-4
CASSLDRYNEKLFF
TGTGCCAGCAGCTTAGACAGATATAATGAAAAACTGTTTTTT
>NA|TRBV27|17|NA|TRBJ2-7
CASSLFPMTGVSYEQYF
TGTGCCAGCAGTTTATTCCCGATGACGGGGGTCTCCTACGAGCAGTACTTC
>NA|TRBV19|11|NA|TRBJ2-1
CASSNYNEQFF
TGTGCCAGTAGTAATTACAATGAGCAGTTCTTC
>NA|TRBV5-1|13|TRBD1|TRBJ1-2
CASSVQGDYGYTF
TGCGCCAGCAGCGTACAGGGGGACTATGGCTACACCTTC
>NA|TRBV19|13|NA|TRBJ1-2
CASSILINYGYTF
TGTGCCAGTAGTATACTGATTAACTATGGCTACACCTTC
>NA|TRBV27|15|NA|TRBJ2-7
CASSDWRDWGYEQYF
TGTGCCAGCAGTGATTGGCGAGATTGGGGCTACGAGCAGTACTTC
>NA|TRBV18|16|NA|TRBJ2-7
CASSPLPWDTAYEQYF
TGTGCCAGCTCACCACTACCCTGGGACACCGCCTACGAGCAGTACTTC
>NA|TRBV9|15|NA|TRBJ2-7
CASSVSGGTRYEQYF
TGTGCCAGCAGCGTATCTGGCGGGACCCGTTACGAGCAGTACTTC
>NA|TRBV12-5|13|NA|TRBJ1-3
CASGYRQGLTIYF
TGTGCTAGTGGTTATCGGCAGGGGTTAACCATATATTTT
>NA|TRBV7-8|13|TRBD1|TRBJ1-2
CASSLGQGDGYTF
TGTGCCAGCAGCTTAGGACAGGGGGATGGCTACACCTTC
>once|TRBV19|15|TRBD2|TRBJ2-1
CASSHTSGVYNEQFF
TGTGCCAGTAGTCATACTAGCGGCGTTTACAATGAGCAGTTCTTC
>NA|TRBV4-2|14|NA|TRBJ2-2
CASSPTSIAGELFF
TGTGCCAGCAGCCCGACTAGTATCGCCGGGGAGCTGTTTTTT
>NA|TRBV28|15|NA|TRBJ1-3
CASSWGGTSGNTIYF
TGTGCCAGCAGTTGGGGGGGGACATCTGGAAACACCATATATTTT
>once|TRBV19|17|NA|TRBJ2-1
CASTPWGGPSSYNEQFF
TGTGCCAGTACTCCTTGGGGGGGGCCAAGCTCCTACAATGAGCAGTTCTTC
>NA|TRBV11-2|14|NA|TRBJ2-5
CASSLVVGPETQYF
TGTGCCAGCAGCTTAGTCGTGGGCCCAGAGACCCAGTACTTC
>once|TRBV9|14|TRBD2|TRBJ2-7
CASSVGTSGSEQYF
TGTGCCAGCAGCGTAGGGACTAGCGGGAGCGAGCAGTACTTC
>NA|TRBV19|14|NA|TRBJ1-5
CASSIDRGIQPQHF
TGTGCCAGTAGTATAGATCGGGGGATTCAGCCCCAGCATTTT
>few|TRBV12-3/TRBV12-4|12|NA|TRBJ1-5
CASTAGDQPQHF
TGTGCCAGCACCGCCGGGGATCAGCCCCAGCATTTT
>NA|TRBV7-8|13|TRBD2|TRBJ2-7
CASSLGGPYEQYF
TGTGCCAGCAGCTTGGGAGGGCCCTACGAGCAGTACTTC
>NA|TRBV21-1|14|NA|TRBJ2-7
CASTSRDRNYEQYF
TGTGCCAGCACCTCCAGGGACAGAAACTACGAGCAGTACTTC
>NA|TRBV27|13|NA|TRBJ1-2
CASSVKANYGYTF
TGTGCCAGCAGTGTCAAGGCTAACTATGGCTACACCTTC
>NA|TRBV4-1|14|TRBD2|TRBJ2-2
CASSGGRNTGELFF
TGCGCCAGCAGTGGCGGGAGGAACACCGGGGAGCTGTTTTTT
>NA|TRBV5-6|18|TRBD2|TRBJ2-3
CASSLLETSGRVTDTQYF
TGTGCCAGCAGCTTATTGGAGACTAGCGGGAGGGTCACAGATACGCAGTATTTT